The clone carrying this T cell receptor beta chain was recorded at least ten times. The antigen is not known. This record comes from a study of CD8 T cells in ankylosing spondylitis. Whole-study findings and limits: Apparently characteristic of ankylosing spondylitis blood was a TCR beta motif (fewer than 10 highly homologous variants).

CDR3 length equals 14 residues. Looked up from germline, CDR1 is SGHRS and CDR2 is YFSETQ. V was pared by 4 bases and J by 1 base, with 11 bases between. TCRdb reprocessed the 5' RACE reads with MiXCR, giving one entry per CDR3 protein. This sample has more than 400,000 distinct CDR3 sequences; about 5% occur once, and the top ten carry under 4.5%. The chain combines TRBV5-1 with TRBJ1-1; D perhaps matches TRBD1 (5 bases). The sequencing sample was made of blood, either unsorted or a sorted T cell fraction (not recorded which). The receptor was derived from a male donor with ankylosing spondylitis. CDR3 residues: CASSPFGQNTEAFF. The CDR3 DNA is TGCGCCAGCAGCCCTTTCGGACAGAACACTGAAGCTTTCTTT.